This T cell receptor (beta chain) was sequenced during a study of human CD4 T cells and Enterobacteriaceae. Sorting took every CD4+ cell except CD45RA+CCR7+CD95- naive cells, reaching over 98% purity. Healthy donors' blood was sourced from blood donation centers in Switzerland. CD4 and CD14 magnetic microbeads positively selected total CD4+ T cells and monocytes. CD8+, CD14+, CD16+, CD56+, CD19+ and CD25-bright cells were excluded before sorting. Sequencing was performed with immunoSEQ multiplex PCR; in TCRdb, only in-frame clones are kept and a portion is missing. Of 25,000 to 30,000 clones in the sample, around 80% were seen once. The germline V gene has CDR1 GTSNPN and CDR2 SVGIG (reference sequence). The V end lost 5 bases, the J end lost 1 base, and 8 bases lay between the germline ends. This CDR3 spans 12 amino acids.

V usage is TRBV30 and J usage is TRBJ1-1, with a tentative D call TRBD1 (6 bases). Sequencing used memory CD4+ T cells from blood. This sequence was found in a human donor in good health. CDR3 region: CAWDRQNTEAFF. As DNA, the CDR3 is TGTGCCTGGGACAGGCAGAACACTGAAGCTTTCTTT. The whole variable domain, remainder taken from reference TRBV30 and TRBJ1-1, is SQTIHQWPATLVQPVGSPLSLECTVEGTSNPNLYWYRQAAGRGLQLLFYSVGIGQISSEVPQNLSASRPQDRQFILSSKKLLLSDSGFYLCAWDRQNTEAFFGQGTRLTVV.